These 16 T cell receptor beta chains were all obtained from the same sample, sequenced in a study of blood T cell repertoires in COVID-19. Clones were sequenced by immunoSEQ multiplex PCR, and TCRdb holds only the in-frame ones, with some missing. The table has about 260,000 clones, around 90% seen once. The material sequenced was PBMCs or T cells enriched from blood (not recorded which). The receptor source for this set is a man aged 50 or older who had been exposed to COVID-19.

This chain links TRBV28 with TRBJ1-4, with D perhaps TRBD1 (6 bases). V lost 7 bases and J lost 5, with 20 bases in between. In germline, CDR1 is MDHEN, CDR2 SYDVKM. CDR3 size: 16 residues. The DNA for the CDR3 is TGTGCCAGCACTCTTAGAACAGGGTTGGGAAATGAAAAACTGTTTTTT. Translated, it gives CASTLRTGLGNEKLFF.

The chain carries TRBV16 and TRBJ1-1; no clear D gene. The CDR3 length is 14 residues. The V gene lost 0 bases and the J gene lost 6 bases, with 11 bases spanning the gap. CDR1 is KGHSY and CDR2 is FQNENV in the germline V gene. As DNA, the CDR3 is TGTGCCAGCAGCCAATCGTACAAACAAGCTGAAGCTTTCTTT. Protein sequence: CASSQSYKQAEAFF.

This chain links TRBV5-1 with TRBJ1-1; D unresolved. Germline CDR1 and CDR2: SGHRS and YFSETQ. Trimming shortened V by 2 bases and J by 0 bases, and 8 bases separated the two germline ends. The CDR3 extends over 14 amino acids. The CDR3 DNA reads as TGCGCCAGCAGCTTAAGCTATGTGAACACTGAAGCTTTCTTT. As protein: CASSLSYVNTEAFF.

The rearrangement links TRBV27 to TRBJ1-4; 8 bases are a match to TRBD1. Germline loops: CDR1 MNHEY, CDR2 SMNVEV (reference sequence). V gave up 5 bases and J gave up 8 bases; unmatched junction bases: 10. This CDR3 has 15 amino acids. CDR3 sequence (DNA): TGTGCCAGCAGTCTTCGACAGGGGATTTGGGAAAAACTGTTTTTT. This gives the protein CASSLRQGIWEKLFF.

The CDR3 sequence is CASSEKPGQGAYEQYV. The CDR3, as DNA: TGTGCCAGCAGTGAAAAACCGGGACAGGGGGCCTACGAGCAGTACGTC. The V call is TRBV6-1, the J call TRBJ2-7; 11 nucleotides match TRBD1. The V gene's germline CDR1 is MNHNS and CDR2 SASEGT. The CDR3 has 16 amino acids. V shed 2 bases, J shed 2 bases, and the junction held 5 bases outside the gene matches.

The chain uses TRBV7-2 and TRBJ1-5, with D perhaps matching TRBD1 (5 bases). The CDR3 sequence is 14 residues long. V was clipped by 6 bases and J by 11 bases, with 20 bases between them. CDR1 and CDR2 from the germline V gene are SGHTA and FQGNSA. The chain's CDR3 is CASSYQGGTPTQHF. As DNA, the CDR3 is TGTGCCAGCAGTTATCAAGGAGGGACCCCGACCCAGCATTTT. The full variable domain, completed using reference TRBV7-2 and TRBJ1-5, is GAGVSQSPSNKVTEKGKDVELRCDPISGHTALYWYRQSLGQGLEFLIYFQGNSAPDKSGLPSDRFSAERTGGSVSTLTIQRTQQEDSAVYLCASSYQGGTPTQHFGDGTRLSIL.

The rearrangement joins TRBV7-2 to TRBJ1-5; 7 bases match TRBD1. Germline CDR1 SGHTA, CDR2 FQGNSA. Trimming removed 4 bases from V and 6 bases from J; junction bases left unmatched: 6. CDR3 length equals 14 residues. CDR3 residues: CASSSGQFFQPQHF. The CDR3 DNA follows: TGTGCCAGCAGCTCGGGACAGTTCTTTCAGCCCCAGCATTTT.

In the case of this clone: Other nucleotide sequences in the sample specify the same CDR3. The J gene is TRBJ1-2, the V gene TRBV5-1; D is unclear. The CDR3 spans 14 residues. V was trimmed by 2 bases and J by 2 bases, leaving 10 bases between them. CDR1 is SGHRS, CDR2 YFSETQ, per germline. The CDR3 is CASSFPGSNYGYTF. The CDR3 coding sequence is TGCGCCAGCAGCTTCCCCGGGTCCAACTATGGCTACACCTTC.

V and J are TRBV24-1 and TRBJ2-5, with TRBD2 identical over 11 bases. The CDR3 has 17 residues. Trimming at V came to 4 bases and at J to 5 bases, leaving 11 bases not matched to a gene. Germline CDR1 reads KGHDR; CDR2 reads SFDVKD. In DNA form, the CDR3 reads TGTGCCACCAGTGACCCGAGTAGCGGGAGGGCCTATGAGACCCAGTACTTC. Protein: CATSDPSSGRAYETQYF.

The V and J genes are TRBV2 and TRBJ1-1, with TRBD1 as a possible D gene (5 bases). Per germline, CDR1 SNHLY and CDR2 FYNNEI. The length of the CDR3 is 15 residues. Trimming left V 8 bases short and J 3 bases short, with 19 bases between. The CDR3 sequence is CASGGRTGSYTEAFF. The CDR3 coding sequence is TGTGCCAGCGGGGGGAGGACCGGATCTTACACTGAAGCTTTCTTT.

The rearrangement uses TRBV5-1 and TRBJ2-1; TRBD2 aligns across 9 bases. J lost 3 bases, V lost 2 bases, and 6 bases had no gene match. The V gene's germline CDR1 is SGHRS and CDR2 YFSETQ. The CDR3 has 16 residues. The CDR3 sequence: CASSFSGTSNYNEQFF. CDR3 coding DNA: TGCGCCAGCAGCTTTTCCGGGACTAGCAACTACAATGAGCAGTTCTTC.

The chain uses TRBV28 and TRBJ1-6, with a possible D match to TRBD1 (6 bases). The germline gives CDR1 MDHEN, CDR2 SYDVKM. V was trimmed by 7 bases and J by 9 bases, leaving 19 bases between them. The CDR3 runs to 15 residues. The CDR3 here is CASTLGTLEVSPLHF. The CDR3 nucleotides read TGTGCCAGCACCCTAGGGACACTGGAAGTTTCACCCCTCCACTTT.

The rearrangement uses TRBV29-1 and TRBJ2-3, with 11 nucleotides matching TRBD2. V shed 2 bases, J shed 5 bases, and the junction held 6 bases outside the gene matches. Germline V gives CDR1 SQVTM, CDR2 ANQGSEA. This CDR3 is 15 amino acids long. The CDR3: CSVETSGSVVDTQYF. The CDR3, as DNA: TGCAGCGTTGAAACTAGCGGGAGCGTGGTAGATACGCAGTATTTT.

This chain uses TRBV5-4 with TRBJ1-6; D gene unclear. CDR1 is SGHNT and CDR2 is YYREEE in the germline V gene (reference sequence). V was shortened by 0 bases and J by 4 bases, with 5 bases between the two germline ends. The CDR3 contains 14 residues. CDR3 sequence (DNA): TGTGCCAGCAGCTTGGACAGATATAATTCACCCCTCCACTTT. It codes for CASSLDRYNSPLHF.

With regard to this clone: The sample has other DNA sequences that encode this CDR3 too. The chain recombines TRBV5-1 with TRBJ1-3; no clear D gene. The CDR3 length is 14 residues. V was cut by 0 bases and J by 4 bases, with 8 bases left in between. CDR1 is SGHRS and CDR2 is YFSETQ in the germline V gene. The CDR3 region has the DNA TGCGCCAGCAGCTTGGACAGCCTAGGAAACACCATATATTTT. Amino acids: CASSLDSLGNTIYF.

CDR3 DNA sequence: TGTGCCAGCAGTTTAGACTACTATGGCTACACCTTC. Encoded protein: CASSLDYYGYTF. This chain joins TRBV12-3 or TRBV12-4 and TRBJ1-2; the D is unclear. The ends were cut back, 1 base at V and 3 bases at J, with 3 bases in the middle. The CDR3 spans 12 residues.